What follows are 29 T cell receptor beta chains derived from one specimen sequenced in a study of OX40 agonist ivuxolimab in advanced cancers. Profiled with immunoSEQ multiplex PCR; TCRdb holds only in-frame clones, not every one. This table holds 55,000 to 70,000 clones, over 70% found once. Here the sequenced sample was CD4+ or CD8+ T cells sorted from blood, taken in a trial of the OX40 agonist ivuxolimab. Receptors originate from an adult with an advanced solid tumor such as melanoma, head and neck, liver or kidney cancer.

The rearrangement uses TRBV11-2 and TRBJ2-7, with D perhaps TRBD1 (5 bases). CDR1 is SGHAT and CDR2 is FQNNGV in the germline V gene. This CDR3 has 15 amino acids. V lost 0 bases and J 2 bases, leaving 11 bases between the germline ends. CDR3 DNA sequence: TGTGCCAGCAGCTTAGATCTCACAGGAGCCTACGAGCAGTACTTC. Its protein is CASSLDLTGAYEQYF.

J is TRBJ1-1 and V is TRBV28; D remains ambiguous. The CDR3 totals 12 residues. Germline V CDR1 and CDR2: MDHEN, SYDVKM. V was shortened by 2 bases and J by 5 bases, with 6 bases between the two germline ends. CDR3 DNA: TGTGCCAGCAGTTTAACGGAGACTGAAGCTTTCTTT. Translating gives CASSLTETEAFF.

In nucleotides, the CDR3 is TGCGCCAGCAGAAGCATGCCGGTACCAAATGAAAAACTGTTTTTT. Residues: CASRSMPVPNEKLFF. The chain is built from TRBV5-1 and TRBJ1-4; D is unclear. V was trimmed by 5 bases and J by 5 bases, leaving 16 bases between them. The CDR3 runs to 15 residues. The V gene's germline CDR1 is SGHRS and CDR2 YFSETQ.

The chain joins TRBV5-6 to TRBJ2-2; no clear D gene. The V and J ends lost 0 bases and 1 base respectively, with 7 bases between them. The CDR3 consists of 15 residues. Germline values: CDR1 SGHDT, CDR2 YYEEEE. CDR3 region: CASSLAGQNTGELFF. The DNA of the CDR3 is TGTGCCAGCAGCTTGGCCGGCCAGAACACCGGGGAGCTGTTTTTT.

The chain uses TRBV7-2 and TRBJ1-1; D unclear. CDR3 length equals 15 residues. V lost 1 base and J lost 1, with 10 bases in between. Germline assignment: CDR1 SGHTA and CDR2 FQGNSA. The CDR3 region has the DNA TGTGCCAGCAGCTTAGTACGTTTTGGGAACACTGAAGCTTTCTTT. Translated: CASSLVRFGNTEAFF.

This clone was seen a few times. V gene TRBV14 combines with J gene TRBJ2-7; D might be TRBD1 (5 bases). Per the germline V gene, CDR1 is SGHDN and CDR2 is FVKESK. This CDR3 contains 15 residues. V was trimmed by 0 bases and J by 2 bases, leaving 11 bases between them. This CDR3 is CASSQDLHRTYEQYF. The DNA for the CDR3 is TGTGCCAGCAGCCAAGATCTTCACAGGACCTACGAGCAGTACTTC.

The genes are TRBV9 and TRBJ1-5; no definite D call. Trimming shortened V by 2 bases and J by 6 bases, and 15 bases separated the two germline ends. Germline V lookup: CDR1 SGDLS, CDR2 YYNGEE. This CDR3 contains 15 residues. The CDR3 DNA follows: TGTGCCAGCAGCGTCGCCGGAGGTGCGGGTCAGCCCCAGCATTTT. Translating it yields CASSVAGGAGQPQHF.

This chain links TRBV28 with TRBJ1-5, with D tentatively TRBD1 (6 bases). CDR3 length: 17 amino acids. V dropped 3 bases and J dropped 5 bases, with 20 bases sitting between them. The V gene's germline CDR1 is MDHEN and CDR2 SYDVKM. CDR3 nucleotides: TGTGCCAGCAGTTTCAGGGAGGGGGATATGGGTGATCAGCCCCAGCATTTT. Protein product: CASSFREGDMGDQPQHF.

The chain couples TRBV7-9 to TRBJ2-3; D perhaps matches TRBD2 (5 bases). Trimming shortened V by 6 bases and J by 6 bases, and 13 bases separated the two germline ends. Looked up from germline, CDR1 is SEHNR and CDR2 is FQNEAQ (reference sequence). There are 13 residues in the CDR3. Here the CDR3 reads CASSLSGWDTQYF. The CDR3, as DNA: TGTGCCAGCAGTTTAAGCGGCTGGGATACGCAGTATTTT.

The chain joins TRBV5-1 to TRBJ2-1; D unclear. V lost 3 bases and J lost 1, with 11 bases in between. CDR3 length: 15 residues. CDR1 and CDR2 (germline): SGHRS, YFSETQ. DNA of the CDR3: TGCGCCAGCAGCTCTAGTTCCACTTCCTACAATGAGCAGTTCTTC. This encodes CASSSSSTSYNEQFF.

The CDR3 here is CSAGTGHAYEQYF. The CDR3 coding sequence is TGCAGCGCTGGGACAGGGCACGCCTACGAGCAGTACTTC. The rearrangement joins TRBV29-1 to TRBJ2-7, with 9 bases fitting TRBD1. Losses at the gene ends were 7 bases for V and 2 bases for J; bases not matched to a gene: 6. Germline V gene data show CDR1 as SQVTM and CDR2 as ANQGSEA. The CDR3 consists of 13 residues.

The chain uses TRBV11-2 and TRBJ2-1, with 7 bases that match TRBD2. Germline assignment: CDR1 SGHAT and CDR2 FQNNGV. There are 15 residues in the CDR3. The V gene end was trimmed by 4 bases and the J gene end by 0 bases; junction bases not matched to a gene: 3. CDR3 sequence (DNA): TGTGCCAGCAGCTACGGGGGGAGCTCCTACAATGAGCAGTTCTTC. Protein product: CASSYGGSSYNEQFF.

The chain uses TRBV25-1 and TRBJ1-2, with TRBD1 identical over 10 bases. The V gene end was trimmed by 6 bases and the J gene end by 2 bases; junction bases not matched to a gene: 6. CDR3 length equals 15 residues. Germline lookup yields CDR1 MGHDK and CDR2 SYGVNS. CDR3 sequence (DNA): TGTGCCAGCAGCGATGACAGGGGGCGGAACTATGGCTACACCTTC. It codes for CASSDDRGRNYGYTF.

This clone was recorded a few times. V gene TRBV25-1 combines with J gene TRBJ2-3; no clear D gene. Trimming removed 6 bases from V and 6 bases from J, with 22 bases in between. The CDR3 is made up of 16 amino acids. Germline V gene lookup returns CDR1 MGHDK and CDR2 SYGVNS. The CDR3: CASSSGLFGRMDTQYF. Written as DNA, the CDR3 is TGTGCCAGCAGCTCGGGCCTATTTGGACGAATGGATACGCAGTATTTT. Full variable domain (outside the CDR3, taken from reference TRBV25-1 and TRBJ2-3): EADIYQTPRYLVIGTGKKITLECSQTMGHDKMYWYQQDPGMELHLIHYSYGVNSTEKGDLSSESTVSRIRTEHFPLTLESARPSHTSQYLCASSSGLFGRMDTQYFGPGTRLTVL.

V and J are TRBV6-5 and TRBJ1-3; 7 bases line up with TRBD1. The germline CDR1 and CDR2 sequences are MNHEY and SVGAGI. Trimming at V came to 5 bases and at J to 13 bases, leaving 8 bases not matched to a gene. The CDR3 is 12 residues long. Here the CDR3 reads CASSRTGSQIYF. The CDR3 DNA is TGTGCCAGCAGTCGGACAGGCAGCCAGATATATTTT.

The rearrangement links TRBV2 to TRBJ2-6; D is perhaps TRBD1 (5 bases). The CDR3 length is 15 residues. The V and J ends lost 3 bases and 2 bases respectively, with 8 bases between them. Looked up from germline, CDR1 is SNHLY and CDR2 is FYNNEI. This chain's CDR3 is CASSDVRAGANVLTF. As DNA, the CDR3 is TGTGCCAGCAGTGACGTCAGGGCTGGGGCCAACGTCCTGACTTTC.

This chain links TRBV29-1 with TRBJ1-1; 8 positions agree with TRBD1. V dropped 7 bases and J dropped 4; count of bases not matched to a gene: 5. Germline V gene sequence: CDR1 SQVTM, CDR2 ANQGSEA. The CDR3 totals 12 residues. The CDR3 reads CSAQQGGTEAFF. DNA for the CDR3: TGCAGCGCTCAACAGGGGGGCACTGAAGCTTTCTTT.

The V call is TRBV6-5, the J call TRBJ2-5; a possible D gene is TRBD1 (5 bases). The CDR3 totals 13 residues. Germline CDR1 MNHEY, CDR2 SVGAGI. The V end was cut by 4 bases, the J end by 5 bases, with 11 bases between. CDR3 bases: TGTGCCAGCAGTTTGACAGTCCAGGAGACCCAGTACTTC. Protein product: CASSLTVQETQYF.

V and J are TRBV2 and TRBJ1-6; 7 bases are a match to TRBD1. This CDR3 region has 15 residues. CDR1 SNHLY and CDR2 FYNNEI come from the germline V gene. V shed 7 bases, J shed 5 bases, and the junction held 8 bases outside the gene matches. This chain's CDR3 is CASNLGQADNSPLHF. CDR3 DNA sequence: TGTGCCAGCAACCTTGGACAGGCCGATAATTCACCCCTCCACTTT.

J is TRBJ1-5 and V is TRBV19; 11 nucleotides align to TRBD1. CDR3 length equals 16 residues. Germline V lookup: CDR1 LNHDA, CDR2 SQIVND (reference sequence). V lost 7 bases and J lost 6; bases outside the gene matches: 11. CDR3 in amino acids: CASTMVDRGPGQPQHF. The CDR3 DNA sequence: TGTGCCAGTACCATGGTGGACAGGGGGCCAGGTCAGCCCCAGCATTTT. The variable domain in full, with the rest retrieved from reference TRBV19 and TRBJ1-5, is DGGITQSPKYLFRKEGQNVTLSCEQNLNHDAMYWYRQDPGQGLRLIYYSQIVNDFQKGDIAEGYSVSREKKESFPLTVTSAQKNPTAFYLCASTMVDRGPGQPQHFGDGTRLSIL.

The V gene is TRBV5-1, the J gene TRBJ2-3, with TRBD2 as a possible D gene (5 bases). The CDR3 is 15 amino acids. V was pared by 3 bases and J by 6 bases, with 17 bases between. From germline, CDR1 is SGHRS and CDR2 YFSETQ. In DNA, the CDR3 is TGCGCCAGCAGCTATAACACCCGGAGGACGGATACGCAGTATTTT. Its protein is CASSYNTRRTDTQYF.

The V call is TRBV6-5, the J call TRBJ1-5, with 8 positions matching TRBD1. The ends lost 6 bases at V and 4 bases at J; junction bases unmatched: 8. Germline V CDR1 and CDR2: MNHEY, SVGAGI. The CDR3 is 15 residues long. The CDR3 is CASRPGQGTNQPQHF. The CDR3 DNA reads TGTGCCAGCAGACCCGGACAGGGCACAAATCAGCCCCAGCATTTT.

The table lists this clone with a few counts. Mismatch with germline at one junction end may stem from a read error. Other DNA sequences in this specimen translate into the identical CDR3. The chain couples TRBV4-2 to TRBJ2-7; 8 bases are a match to TRBD2. The CDR3 is 13 residues long. Germline CDR1 reads LGHNA; CDR2 reads YNFKEQ. Written as DNA, the CDR3 is TGTGCCAGCAGACAAGAGACCGGGGGGGCGATGCACTTC. This encodes CASRQETGGAMHF.

This sequence joins TRBV4-3 and TRBJ1-4; TRBD1 matches at 9 bases. Germline V gene sequence: CDR1 LGHNA, CDR2 YSLEER. The CDR3 is made up of 16 amino acids. V trimming: 4 bases; J trimming: 7 bases; junction bases outside the gene matches: 10. This CDR3 is CASSRERDRDVEKLFF. CDR3 in DNA: TGCGCCAGCAGCCGAGAGAGGGACAGGGATGTTGAAAAACTGTTTTTT.

V usage is TRBV12-2 and J usage is TRBJ2-5; the tabulated D call, TRBD2, remains unverified against the DNA. TRBV12-2 is a listed pseudogene. This CDR3 is built from 14 residues. The CDR3 loop reads CASSALAVGETQYF. The CDR3 DNA reads as TGTGCAAGTTCCGCCCTAGCGGTCGGAGAGACCCAGTACTTC.

The V and J genes are TRBV7-9 and TRBJ2-5; D ambiguous. CDR3 length equals 12 residues. Trimming cost V 1 base and J 4 bases, with 4 bases left between them. Germline assignment: CDR1 SEHNR and CDR2 FQNEAQ (reference sequence). CDR3 protein: CASSLDLETQYF. DNA of the CDR3: TGTGCCAGCAGCTTAGACCTAGAGACCCAGTACTTC.

V usage is TRBV18 and J usage is TRBJ1-1, with D maybe TRBD1 (6 bases). V lost 3 bases and J lost 0, with 14 bases in between. The germline V gene has CDR1 KGHSH and CDR2 LQKENI. This CDR3 has 16 residues. The CDR3 spells CASSPGAGVVNTEAFF. The CDR3 nucleotides read TGTGCCAGCTCACCTGGGGCAGGGGTCGTGAACACTGAAGCTTTCTTT. The whole variable domain, filled in from reference TRBV18 and TRBJ1-1, reads NAGVMQNPRHLVRRRGQEARLRCSPMKGHSHVYWYRQLPEEGLKFMVYLQKENIIDESGMPKERFSAEFPKEGPSILRIQQVVRGDSAAYFCASSPGAGVVNTEAFFGQGTRLTVV.

This clone appeared once. The V call is TRBV5-4, the J call TRBJ1-6, with D possibly matching TRBD1 (6 bases). The CDR3 covers 15 residues. The germline gives CDR1 SGHNT, CDR2 YYREEE (reference sequence). With 4 bases removed from V and 8 bases from J, the gap between germline ends came to 16 bases. The CDR3 is CASSLGANPDSPLHF. CDR3 bases: TGTGCCAGCAGCCTGGGGGCTAATCCGGATTCACCCCTCCACTTT.

The chain recombines TRBV6-5 with TRBJ2-3; D possibly corresponds to TRBD2 (5 bases). Germline values: CDR1 MNHEY, CDR2 SVGAGI. Trimming pared 6 bases from V and 0 bases from J, leaving 13 bases between. The CDR3 consists of 15 residues. CDR3 DNA: TGTGCCAGCAGACGGGATCTCCTGAGCACAGATACGCAGTATTTT. It translates to CASRRDLLSTDTQYF.